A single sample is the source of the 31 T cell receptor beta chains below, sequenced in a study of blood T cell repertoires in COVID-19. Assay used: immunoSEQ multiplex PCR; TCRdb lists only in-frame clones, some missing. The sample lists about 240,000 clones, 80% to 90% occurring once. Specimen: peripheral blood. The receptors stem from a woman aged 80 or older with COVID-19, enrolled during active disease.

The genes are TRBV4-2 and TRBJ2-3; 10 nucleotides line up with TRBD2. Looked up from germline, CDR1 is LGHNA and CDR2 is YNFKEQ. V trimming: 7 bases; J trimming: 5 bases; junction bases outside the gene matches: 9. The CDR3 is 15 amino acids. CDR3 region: CASTLAGGRVDTQYF. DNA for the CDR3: TGTGCCAGCACTTTAGCGGGGGGTCGGGTAGATACGCAGTATTTT.

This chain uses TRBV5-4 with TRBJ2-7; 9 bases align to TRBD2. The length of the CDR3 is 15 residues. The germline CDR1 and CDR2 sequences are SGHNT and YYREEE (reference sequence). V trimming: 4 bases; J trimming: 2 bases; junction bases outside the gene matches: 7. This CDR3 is CASSKAGGLTYEQYF. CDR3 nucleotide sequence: TGTGCCAGCAGCAAGGCGGGAGGGTTGACCTACGAGCAGTACTTC. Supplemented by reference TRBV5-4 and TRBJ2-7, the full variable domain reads ETGVTQSPTHLIKTRGQQVTLRCSSQSGHNTVSWYQQALGQGPQFIFQYYREEENGRGNFPPRFSGLQFPNYSSELNVNALELDDSALYLCASSKAGGLTYEQYFGPGTRLTVT.

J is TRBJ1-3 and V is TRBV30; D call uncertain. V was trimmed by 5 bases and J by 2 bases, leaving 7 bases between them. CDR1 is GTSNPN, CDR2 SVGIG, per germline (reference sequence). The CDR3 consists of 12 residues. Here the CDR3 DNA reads TGTGCCTGGGGGGAGACTGGAAACACCATATATTTT. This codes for CAWGETGNTIYF.

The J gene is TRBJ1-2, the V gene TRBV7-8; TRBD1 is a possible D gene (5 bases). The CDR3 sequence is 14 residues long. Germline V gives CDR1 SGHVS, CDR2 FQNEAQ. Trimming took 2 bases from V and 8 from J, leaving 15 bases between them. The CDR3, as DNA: TGTGCCAGCAGCTTACAGGGTGAGGAGCACGGCTACACCTTC. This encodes CASSLQGEEHGYTF.

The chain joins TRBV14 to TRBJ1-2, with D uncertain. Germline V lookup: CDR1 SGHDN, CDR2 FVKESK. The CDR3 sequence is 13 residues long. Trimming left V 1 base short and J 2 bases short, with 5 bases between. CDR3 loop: CASSQVINYGYTF. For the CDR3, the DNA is TGTGCCAGCAGCCAAGTCATCAACTATGGCTACACCTTC.

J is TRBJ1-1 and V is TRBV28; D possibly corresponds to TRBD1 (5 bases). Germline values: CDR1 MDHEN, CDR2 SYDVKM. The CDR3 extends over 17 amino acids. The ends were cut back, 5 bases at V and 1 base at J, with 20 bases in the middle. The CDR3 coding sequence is TGTGCCAGCAGTCCCCCTTGGGGGGGGATGGGGAACACTGAAGCTTTCTTT. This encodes CASSPPWGGMGNTEAFF.

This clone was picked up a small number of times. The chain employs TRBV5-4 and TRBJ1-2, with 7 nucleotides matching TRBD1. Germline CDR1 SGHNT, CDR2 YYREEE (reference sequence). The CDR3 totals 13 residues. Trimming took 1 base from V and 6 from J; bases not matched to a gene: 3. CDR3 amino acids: CASSLKGADGYTF. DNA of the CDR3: TGTGCCAGCAGCTTGAAGGGGGCGGATGGCTACACCTTC.

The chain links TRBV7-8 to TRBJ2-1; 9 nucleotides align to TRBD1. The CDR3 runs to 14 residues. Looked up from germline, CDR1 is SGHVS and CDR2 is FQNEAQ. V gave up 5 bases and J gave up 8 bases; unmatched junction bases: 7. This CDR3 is CASSRDRGIYEQFF. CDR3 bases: TGTGCCAGCAGCCGAGACAGGGGGATCTATGAGCAGTTCTTC.

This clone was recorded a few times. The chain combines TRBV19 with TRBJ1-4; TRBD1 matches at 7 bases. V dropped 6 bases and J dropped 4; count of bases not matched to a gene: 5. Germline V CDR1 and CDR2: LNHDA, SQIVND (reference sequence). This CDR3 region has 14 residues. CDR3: CASRGQNFNEKLFF. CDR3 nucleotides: TGTGCCAGTAGGGGACAGAATTTTAATGAAAAACTGTTTTTT.

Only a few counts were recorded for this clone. This CDR3 reads CAISEAGWSTEAFF. Here the CDR3 DNA reads TGTGCCATCAGTGAGGCGGGTTGGAGCACTGAAGCTTTCTTT. J is TRBJ1-1 and V is TRBV10-3; D not certain. V lost 2 bases, J lost 4 bases, and 11 bases lay in between. The CDR3 runs 14 residues. Germline lookup yields CDR1 ENHRY and CDR2 SYGVKD.

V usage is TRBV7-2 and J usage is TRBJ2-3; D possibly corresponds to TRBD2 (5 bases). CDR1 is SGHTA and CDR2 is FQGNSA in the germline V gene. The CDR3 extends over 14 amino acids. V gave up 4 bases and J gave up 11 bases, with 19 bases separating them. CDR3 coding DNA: TGTGCCAGCAGCTCCCGGACCGGGATTAGGGAGCAGTATTTT. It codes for CASSSRTGIREQYF.

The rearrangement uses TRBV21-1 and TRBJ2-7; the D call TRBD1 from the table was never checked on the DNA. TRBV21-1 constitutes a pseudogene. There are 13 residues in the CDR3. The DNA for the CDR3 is TGTGCCAGGGGGGACAGGGGGCTGCGCGAGCAGTACTTC. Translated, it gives CARGDRGLREQYF.

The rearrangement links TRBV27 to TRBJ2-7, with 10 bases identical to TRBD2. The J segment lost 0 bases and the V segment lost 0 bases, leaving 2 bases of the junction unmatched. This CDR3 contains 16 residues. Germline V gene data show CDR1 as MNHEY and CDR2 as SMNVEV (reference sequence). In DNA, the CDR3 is TGTGCCAGCAGTTTATCGGGGACTAGCGTCTCCTACGAGCAGTACTTC. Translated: CASSLSGTSVSYEQYF.

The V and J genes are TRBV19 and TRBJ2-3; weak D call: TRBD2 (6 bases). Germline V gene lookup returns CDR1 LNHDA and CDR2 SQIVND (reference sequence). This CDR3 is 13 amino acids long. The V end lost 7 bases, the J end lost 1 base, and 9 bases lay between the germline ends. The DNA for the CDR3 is TGTGCCAGTACTCCGGGGGGCACAGATACGCAGTATTTT. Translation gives CASTPGGTDTQYF.

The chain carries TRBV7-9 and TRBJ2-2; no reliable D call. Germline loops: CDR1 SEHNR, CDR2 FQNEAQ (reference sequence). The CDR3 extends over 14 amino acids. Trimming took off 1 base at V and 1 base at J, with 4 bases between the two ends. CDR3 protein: CASSLVMNTGELFF. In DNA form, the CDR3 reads TGTGCCAGCAGCTTAGTAATGAACACCGGGGAGCTGTTTTTT.

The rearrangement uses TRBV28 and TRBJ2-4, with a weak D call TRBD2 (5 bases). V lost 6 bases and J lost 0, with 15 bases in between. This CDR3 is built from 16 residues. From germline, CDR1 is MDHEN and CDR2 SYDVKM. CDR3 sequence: CASSAGHLLAKNIQYF. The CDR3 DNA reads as TGTGCCAGCAGCGCGGGCCATCTGCTAGCCAAAAACATTCAGTACTTC. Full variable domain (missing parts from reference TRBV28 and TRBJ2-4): DVKVTQSSRYLVKRTGEKVFLECVQDMDHENMFWYRQDPGLGLRLIYFSYDVKMKEKGDIPEGYSVSREKKERFSLILESASTNQTSMYLCASSAGHLLAKNIQYFGAGTRLSVL.

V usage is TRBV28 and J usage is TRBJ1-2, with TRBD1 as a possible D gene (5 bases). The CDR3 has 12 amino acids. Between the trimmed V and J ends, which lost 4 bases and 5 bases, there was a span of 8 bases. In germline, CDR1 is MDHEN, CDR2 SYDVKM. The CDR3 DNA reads TGTGCCAGCAGTTCCCAGGGATATGGCTACACCTTC. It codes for CASSSQGYGYTF.

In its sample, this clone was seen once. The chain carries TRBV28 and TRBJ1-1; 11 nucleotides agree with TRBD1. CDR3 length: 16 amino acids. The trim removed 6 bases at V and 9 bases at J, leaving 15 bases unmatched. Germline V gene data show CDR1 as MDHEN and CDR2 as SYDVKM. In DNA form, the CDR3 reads TGTGCCAGCAGGAGCGGACAGGGGGCTAGGAGGGGGCAAGCTTTCTTT. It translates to CASRSGQGARRGQAFF. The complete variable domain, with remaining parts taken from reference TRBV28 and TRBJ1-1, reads DVKVTQSSRYLVKRTGEKVFLECVQDMDHENMFWYRQDPGLGLRLIYFSYDVKMKEKGDIPEGYSVSREKKERFSLILESASTNQTSMYLCASRSGQGARRGQAFFGQGTRLTVV.

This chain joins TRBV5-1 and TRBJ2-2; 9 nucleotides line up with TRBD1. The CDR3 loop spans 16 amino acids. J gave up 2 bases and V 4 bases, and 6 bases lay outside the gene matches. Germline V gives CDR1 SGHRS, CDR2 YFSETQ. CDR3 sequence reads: CASSRRTGVNTGELFF. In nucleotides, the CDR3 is TGCGCCAGCAGCCGGAGGACAGGGGTAAACACCGGGGAGCTGTTTTTT.

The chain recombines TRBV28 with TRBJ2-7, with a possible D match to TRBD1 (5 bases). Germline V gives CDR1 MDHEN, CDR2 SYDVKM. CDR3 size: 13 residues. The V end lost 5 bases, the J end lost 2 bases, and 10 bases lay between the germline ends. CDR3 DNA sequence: TGTGCCAGCAGTAGACAGCATACCTACGAGCAGTACTTC. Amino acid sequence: CASSRQHTYEQYF. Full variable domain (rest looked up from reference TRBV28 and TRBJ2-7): DVKVTQSSRYLVKRTGEKVFLECVQDMDHENMFWYRQDPGLGLRLIYFSYDVKMKEKGDIPEGYSVSREKKERFSLILESASTNQTSMYLCASSRQHTYEQYFGPGTRLTVT.

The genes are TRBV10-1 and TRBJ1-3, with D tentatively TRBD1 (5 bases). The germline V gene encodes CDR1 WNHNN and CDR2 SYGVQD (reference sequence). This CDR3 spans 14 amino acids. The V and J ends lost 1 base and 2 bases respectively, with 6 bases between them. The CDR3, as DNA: TGCGCCAGCAGTGAGTACAGGACTGGAAACACCATATATTTT. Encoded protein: CASSEYRTGNTIYF.

CDR3 amino acids: CASSQDTLPPTYEQYF. CDR3 DNA sequence: TGCGCCAGCAGCCAAGATACCCTTCCCCCAACTTACGAGCAGTACTTC. This chain links TRBV4-1 with TRBJ2-7; D gene unclear. Germline V lookup: CDR1 MGHRA, CDR2 YSYEKL. V was clipped by 0 bases and J by 4 bases, with 16 bases between them. The CDR3 runs 16 residues.

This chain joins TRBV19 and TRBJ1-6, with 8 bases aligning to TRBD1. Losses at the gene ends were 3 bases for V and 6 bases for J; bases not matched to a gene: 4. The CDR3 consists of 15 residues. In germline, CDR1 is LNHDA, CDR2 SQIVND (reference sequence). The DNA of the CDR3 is TGTGCCAGTAGTATTCGGACAGGGCTTAATTCACCCCTCCACTTT. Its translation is CASSIRTGLNSPLHF.

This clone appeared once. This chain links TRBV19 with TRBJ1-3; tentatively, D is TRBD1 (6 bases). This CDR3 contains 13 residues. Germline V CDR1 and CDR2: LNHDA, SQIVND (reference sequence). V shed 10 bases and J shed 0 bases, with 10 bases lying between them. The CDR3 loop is CATKDSSGNTIYF. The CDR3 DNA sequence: TGTGCCACGAAGGACAGCTCTGGAAACACCATATATTTT.

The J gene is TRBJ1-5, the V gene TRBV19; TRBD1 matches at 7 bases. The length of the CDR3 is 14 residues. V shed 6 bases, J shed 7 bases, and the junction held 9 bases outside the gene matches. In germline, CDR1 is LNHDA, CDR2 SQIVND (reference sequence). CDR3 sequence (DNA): TGTGCCAGTAGCCCGACAGGGAAGGGACAGCCCCAGCATTTT. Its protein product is CASSPTGKGQPQHF.

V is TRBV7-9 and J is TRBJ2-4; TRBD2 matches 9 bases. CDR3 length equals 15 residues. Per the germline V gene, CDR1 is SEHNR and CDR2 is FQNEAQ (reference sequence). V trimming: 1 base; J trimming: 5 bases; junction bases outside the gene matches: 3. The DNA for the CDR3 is TGTGCCAGCAGCTTAGGTTCTAGCGGGGAAAACATTCAGTACTTC. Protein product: CASSLGSSGENIQYF.

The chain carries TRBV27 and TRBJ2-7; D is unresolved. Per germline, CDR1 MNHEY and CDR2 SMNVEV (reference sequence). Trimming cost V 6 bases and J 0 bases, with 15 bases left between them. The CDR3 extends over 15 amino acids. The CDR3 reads CASSPRVTFSYEQYF. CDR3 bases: TGTGCCAGCAGCCCCCGGGTTACCTTCTCCTACGAGCAGTACTTC.

DNA for the CDR3: TGTGCCAGCTCACCGCTTCAGGGGGAGTACTATGGCTACACCTTC. Residues: CASSPLQGEYYGYTF. V is TRBV18 and J is TRBJ1-2, with 7 bases that match TRBD1. This CDR3 contains 15 residues. Germline trimming cut 3 bases from V and 3 bases from J; bases unmatched to any gene: 7. Germline loops: CDR1 KGHSH, CDR2 LQKENI.

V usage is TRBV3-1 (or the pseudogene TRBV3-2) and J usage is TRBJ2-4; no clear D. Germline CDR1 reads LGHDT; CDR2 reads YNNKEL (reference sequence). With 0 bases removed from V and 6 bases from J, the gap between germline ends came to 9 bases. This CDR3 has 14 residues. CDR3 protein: CASSQDGGRNIQYF. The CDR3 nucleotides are TGTGCCAGCAGCCAAGACGGCGGCCGAAACATTCAGTACTTC.

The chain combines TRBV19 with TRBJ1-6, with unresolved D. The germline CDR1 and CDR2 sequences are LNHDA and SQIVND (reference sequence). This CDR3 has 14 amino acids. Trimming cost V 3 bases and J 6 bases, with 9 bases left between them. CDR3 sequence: CASSMAGFNSPLHF. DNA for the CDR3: TGTGCCAGTAGTATGGCAGGCTTTAATTCACCCCTCCACTTT.

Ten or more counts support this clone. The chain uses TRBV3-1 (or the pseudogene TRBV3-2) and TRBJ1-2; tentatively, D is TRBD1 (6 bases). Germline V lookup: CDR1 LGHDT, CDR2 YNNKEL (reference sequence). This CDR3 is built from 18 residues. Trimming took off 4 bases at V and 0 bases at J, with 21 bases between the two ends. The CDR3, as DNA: TGTGCCAGCAGCCGTCCGAATTCCAGGGGATTAGCTAACTATGGCTACACCTTC. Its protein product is CASSRPNSRGLANYGYTF.